The present entry profiles one T cell receptor (beta chain) with its context. The target antigen is unknown. The entry originates in a study of cytomegalovirus exposure and HLA in healthy donors. Overall study results and limits: Later work found most CMV-associated TCR beta chains apparently HLA-restricted. A later analysis showed TCR association rates differing by HLA locus, peaking at DRB1 and lowest at HLA-C. 87-base-pair reads could not separate some V segments, including TRBV6-2 and TRBV6-3.

Unmatched junction bases numbered 5, after V lost 6 bases and J lost 2 bases. From germline, CDR1 is ENHRY and CDR2 SYGVKD. This CDR3 spans 15 amino acids. PCR employed 60 Vbeta and 13 Jbeta primers. Clones were sequenced by immunoSEQ multiplex PCR, and TCRdb holds only the in-frame ones, with some missing. The sample shows 90,000 to 120,000 clones, approximately 84% of them seen only once. All the people who gave samples were healthy bone marrow donors. The chain uses TRBV10-3 and TRBJ2-3; TRBD2 matches at 10 bases. The origin of this receptor is a man aged 25 to 40 in good health and CMV-seronegative. The sample was PBMCs. The CDR3: CAIRPSGGNTDTQYF. The DNA for the CDR3 is TGTGCCATCAGGCCTAGCGGGGGAAACACAGATACGCAGTATTTT.